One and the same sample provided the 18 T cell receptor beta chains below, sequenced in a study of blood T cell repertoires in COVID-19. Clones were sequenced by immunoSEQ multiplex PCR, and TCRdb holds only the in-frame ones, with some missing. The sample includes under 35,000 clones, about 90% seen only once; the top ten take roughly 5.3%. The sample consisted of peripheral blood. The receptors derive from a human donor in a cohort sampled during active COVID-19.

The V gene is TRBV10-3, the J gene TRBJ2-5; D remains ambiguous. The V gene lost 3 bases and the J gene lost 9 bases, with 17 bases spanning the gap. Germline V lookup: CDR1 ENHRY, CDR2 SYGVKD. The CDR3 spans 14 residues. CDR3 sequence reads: CAISDLQTVTAQYF. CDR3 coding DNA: TGTGCCATCAGTGACTTACAGACCGTCACGGCCCAGTACTTC.

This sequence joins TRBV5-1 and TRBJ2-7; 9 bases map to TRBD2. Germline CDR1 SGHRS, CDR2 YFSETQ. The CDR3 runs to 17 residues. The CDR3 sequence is CASSLYWVAGDPYEQYV. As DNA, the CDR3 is TGCGCCAGTAGCTTGTATTGGGTAGCGGGGGATCCATACGAGCAGTACGTC.

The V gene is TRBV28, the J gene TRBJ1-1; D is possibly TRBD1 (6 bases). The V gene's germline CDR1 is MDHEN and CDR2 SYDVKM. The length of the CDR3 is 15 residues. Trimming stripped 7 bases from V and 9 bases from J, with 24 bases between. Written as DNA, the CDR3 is TGTGCCAGCACCTCCCCAGTAGGGGGGGAACTTAAAGCTTTCTTT. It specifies CASTSPVGGELKAFF.

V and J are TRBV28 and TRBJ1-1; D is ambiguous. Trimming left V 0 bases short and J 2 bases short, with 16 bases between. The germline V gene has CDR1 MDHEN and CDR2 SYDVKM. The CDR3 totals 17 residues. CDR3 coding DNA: TGTGCCAGCAGTTTATGGGCAGGCAGCCTAATAAACACTGAAGCTTTCTTT. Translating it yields CASSLWAGSLINTEAFF.

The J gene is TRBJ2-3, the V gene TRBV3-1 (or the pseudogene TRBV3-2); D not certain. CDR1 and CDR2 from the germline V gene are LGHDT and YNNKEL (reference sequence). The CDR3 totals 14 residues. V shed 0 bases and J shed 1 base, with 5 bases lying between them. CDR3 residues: CASSQDEGTDTQYF. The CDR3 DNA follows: TGTGCCAGCAGCCAAGATGAGGGCACAGATACGCAGTATTTT.

Here the CDR3 DNA reads TGTGCCATAAGGACTAGCGGCCTTCTCTACGAGCAGTACGTC. Translating gives CAIRTSGLLYEQYV. The chain couples TRBV21-1 to TRBJ2-7; TRBD2 is the table's D call and was not checked against the DNA. TRBV21-1 is tagged as a pseudogene. The CDR3 totals 14 residues.

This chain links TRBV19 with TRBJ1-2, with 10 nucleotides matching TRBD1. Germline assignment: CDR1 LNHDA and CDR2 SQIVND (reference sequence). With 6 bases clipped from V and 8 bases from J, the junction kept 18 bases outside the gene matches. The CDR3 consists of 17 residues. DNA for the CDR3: TGTGCCAGTAGGGATACCCCGGGACAGGGGAAGGAGCGGGGCTACACCTTC. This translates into CASRDTPGQGKERGYTF. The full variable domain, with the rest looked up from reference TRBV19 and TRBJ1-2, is DGGITQSPKYLFRKEGQNVTLSCEQNLNHDAMYWYRQDPGQGLRLIYYSQIVNDFQKGDIAEGYSVSREKKESFPLTVTSAQKNPTAFYLCASRDTPGQGKERGYTFGSGTRLTVV.

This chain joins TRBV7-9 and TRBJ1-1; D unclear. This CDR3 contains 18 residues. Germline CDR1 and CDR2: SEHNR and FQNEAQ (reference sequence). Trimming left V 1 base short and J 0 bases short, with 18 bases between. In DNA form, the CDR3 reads TGTGCCAGCAGCTTAGTGGATGGTGGGCGCCGCTTGAACACTGAAGCTTTCTTT. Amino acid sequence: CASSLVDGGRRLNTEAFF.

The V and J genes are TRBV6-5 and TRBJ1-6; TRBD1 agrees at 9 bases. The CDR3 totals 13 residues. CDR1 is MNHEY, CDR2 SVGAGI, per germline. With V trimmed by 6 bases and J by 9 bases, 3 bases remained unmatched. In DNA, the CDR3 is TGTGCCAGCAGACAGGGGGCGCGTTCACCCCTCCACTTT. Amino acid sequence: CASRQGARSPLHF.

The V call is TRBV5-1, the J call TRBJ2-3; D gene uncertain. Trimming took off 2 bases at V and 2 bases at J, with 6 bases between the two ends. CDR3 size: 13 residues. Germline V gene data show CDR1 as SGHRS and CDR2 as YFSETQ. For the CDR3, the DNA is TGCGCCAGCAGCTTAACAAACACAGATACGCAGTATTTT. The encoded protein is CASSLTNTDTQYF.

Here the CDR3 reads CASSPVLAGGTDTQYF. CDR3 in DNA: TGTGCCAGCAGCCCCGTTCTAGCGGGAGGGACAGATACGCAGTATTTT. The chain has TRBV4-2 and TRBJ2-3; 12 bases agree with TRBD2. Germline V gene lookup returns CDR1 LGHNA and CDR2 YNFKEQ. The CDR3 totals 16 residues. After removal of 4 bases from V and 3 bases from J, the junction contained 5 bases not matched to a gene.

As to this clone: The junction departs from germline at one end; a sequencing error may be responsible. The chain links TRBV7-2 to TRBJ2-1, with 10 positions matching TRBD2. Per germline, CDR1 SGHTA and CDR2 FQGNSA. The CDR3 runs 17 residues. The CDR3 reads CASRLAGGPSSYNEQFF. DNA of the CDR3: TGTGCCAGCAGGTTAGCGGGGGGACCTAGCTCCTACAATGAGCAGTTCTTC.

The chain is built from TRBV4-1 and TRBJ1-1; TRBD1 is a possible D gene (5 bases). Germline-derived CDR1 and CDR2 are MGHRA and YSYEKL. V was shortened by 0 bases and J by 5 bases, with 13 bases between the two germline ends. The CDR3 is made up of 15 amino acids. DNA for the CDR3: TGCGCCAGCAGCCAAGAAGGGAGGGGTGGGACTGAAGCTTTCTTT. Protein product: CASSQEGRGGTEAFF.

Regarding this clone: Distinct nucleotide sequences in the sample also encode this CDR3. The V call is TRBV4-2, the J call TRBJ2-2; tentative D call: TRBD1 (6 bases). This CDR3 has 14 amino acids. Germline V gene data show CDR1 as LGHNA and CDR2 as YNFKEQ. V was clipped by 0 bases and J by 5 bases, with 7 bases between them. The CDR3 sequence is CASSQDRGTGELFF. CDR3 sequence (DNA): TGTGCCAGCAGCCAAGATAGGGGGACCGGGGAGCTGTTTTTT.

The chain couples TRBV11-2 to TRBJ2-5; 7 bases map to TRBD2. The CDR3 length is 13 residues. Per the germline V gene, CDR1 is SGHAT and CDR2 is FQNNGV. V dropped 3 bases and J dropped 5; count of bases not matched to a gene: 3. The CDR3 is CASSLGGSETQYF. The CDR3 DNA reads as TGTGCCAGCAGCTTGGGCGGGAGTGAGACCCAGTACTTC.

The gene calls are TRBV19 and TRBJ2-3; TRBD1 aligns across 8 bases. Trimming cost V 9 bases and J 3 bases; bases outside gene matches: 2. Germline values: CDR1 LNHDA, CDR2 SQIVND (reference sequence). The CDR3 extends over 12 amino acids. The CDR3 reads CASRGQTDTQYF. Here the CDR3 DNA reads TGTGCCAGCAGGGGGCAGACAGATACGCAGTATTTT.

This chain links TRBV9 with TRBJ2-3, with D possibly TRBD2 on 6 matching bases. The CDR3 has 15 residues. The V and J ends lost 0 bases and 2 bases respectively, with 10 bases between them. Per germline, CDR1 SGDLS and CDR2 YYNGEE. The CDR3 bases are TGTGCCAGCAGCGTAGAAAAGGACTACACAGATACGCAGTATTTT. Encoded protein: CASSVEKDYTDTQYF.

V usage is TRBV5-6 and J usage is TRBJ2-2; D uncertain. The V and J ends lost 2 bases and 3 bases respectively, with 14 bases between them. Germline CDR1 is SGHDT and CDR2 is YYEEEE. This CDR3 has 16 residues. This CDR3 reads CASSLLQEPYTGELFF. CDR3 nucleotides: TGTGCCAGCAGCTTACTGCAGGAACCTTACACCGGGGAGCTGTTTTTT.